The sequence of this T cell receptor beta chain was determined in a study of blood T cell repertoires in COVID-19. Study-wide background: Researchers got acute and convalescent COVID-19 samples from the United States, Italy and Spain.

Here immunoSEQ multiplex PCR was the method, and the copy in TCRdb shows in-frame clones only, minus some. The sample carries some 180,000 clones, 88% recorded once. The germline CDR1 and CDR2 sequences are SGHNT and YYREEE (reference sequence). This CDR3 spans 15 amino acids. The trim removed 3 bases at V and 3 bases at J, leaving 7 bases unmatched. The chain employs TRBV5-4 and TRBJ1-1, with 8 positions matching TRBD1. Sequences were obtained from peripheral blood. The sequence was obtained from a man aged 40-50 years with active or convalescent COVID-19. The CDR3 coding sequence is TGTGCCAGCAGCTCTCCTGGACAGGGTCACACTGAAGCTTTCTTT. Its protein is CASSSPGQGHTEAFF.